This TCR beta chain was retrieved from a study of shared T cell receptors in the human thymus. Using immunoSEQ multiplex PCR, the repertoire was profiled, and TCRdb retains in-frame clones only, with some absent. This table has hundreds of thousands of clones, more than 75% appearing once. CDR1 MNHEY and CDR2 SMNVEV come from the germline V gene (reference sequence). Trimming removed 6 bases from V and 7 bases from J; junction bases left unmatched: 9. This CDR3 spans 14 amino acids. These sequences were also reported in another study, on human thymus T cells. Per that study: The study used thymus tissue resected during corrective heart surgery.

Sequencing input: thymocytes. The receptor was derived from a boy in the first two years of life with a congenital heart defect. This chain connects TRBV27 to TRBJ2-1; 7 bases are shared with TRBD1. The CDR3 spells CASSRDRAENEQFF. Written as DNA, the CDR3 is TGTGCCAGCAGCCGAGACAGGGCTGAGAATGAGCAGTTCTTC.